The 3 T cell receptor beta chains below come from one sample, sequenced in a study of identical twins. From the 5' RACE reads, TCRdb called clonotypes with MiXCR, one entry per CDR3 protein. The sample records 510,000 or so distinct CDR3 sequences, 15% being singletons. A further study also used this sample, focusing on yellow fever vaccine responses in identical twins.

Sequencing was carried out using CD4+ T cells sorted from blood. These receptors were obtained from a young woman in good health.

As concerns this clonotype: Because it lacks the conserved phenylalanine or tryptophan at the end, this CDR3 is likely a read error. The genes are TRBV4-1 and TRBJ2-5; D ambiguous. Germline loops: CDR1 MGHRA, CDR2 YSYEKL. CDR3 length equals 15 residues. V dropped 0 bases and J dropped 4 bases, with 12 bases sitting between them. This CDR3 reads CASSQEVYRSETQYS. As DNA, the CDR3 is TGCGCCAGCAGCCAAGAGGTTTACCGTTCAGAGACCCAGTACTCC.

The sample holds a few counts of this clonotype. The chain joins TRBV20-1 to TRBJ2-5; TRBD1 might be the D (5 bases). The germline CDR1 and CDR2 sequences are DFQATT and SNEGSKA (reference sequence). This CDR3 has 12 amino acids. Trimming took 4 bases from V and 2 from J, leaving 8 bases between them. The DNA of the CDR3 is TGCAGTGCTAACAGACAGCAAGAGACCCAGTACTTC. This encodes CSANRQQETQYF.

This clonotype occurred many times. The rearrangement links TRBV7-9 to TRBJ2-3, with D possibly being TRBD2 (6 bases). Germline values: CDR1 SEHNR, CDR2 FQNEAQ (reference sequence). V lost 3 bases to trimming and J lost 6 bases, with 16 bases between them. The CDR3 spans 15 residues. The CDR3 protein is CASSFGGSRPDTQYF. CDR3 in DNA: TGTGCCAGCAGCTTCGGGGGTAGCAGGCCTGATACGCAGTATTTT.